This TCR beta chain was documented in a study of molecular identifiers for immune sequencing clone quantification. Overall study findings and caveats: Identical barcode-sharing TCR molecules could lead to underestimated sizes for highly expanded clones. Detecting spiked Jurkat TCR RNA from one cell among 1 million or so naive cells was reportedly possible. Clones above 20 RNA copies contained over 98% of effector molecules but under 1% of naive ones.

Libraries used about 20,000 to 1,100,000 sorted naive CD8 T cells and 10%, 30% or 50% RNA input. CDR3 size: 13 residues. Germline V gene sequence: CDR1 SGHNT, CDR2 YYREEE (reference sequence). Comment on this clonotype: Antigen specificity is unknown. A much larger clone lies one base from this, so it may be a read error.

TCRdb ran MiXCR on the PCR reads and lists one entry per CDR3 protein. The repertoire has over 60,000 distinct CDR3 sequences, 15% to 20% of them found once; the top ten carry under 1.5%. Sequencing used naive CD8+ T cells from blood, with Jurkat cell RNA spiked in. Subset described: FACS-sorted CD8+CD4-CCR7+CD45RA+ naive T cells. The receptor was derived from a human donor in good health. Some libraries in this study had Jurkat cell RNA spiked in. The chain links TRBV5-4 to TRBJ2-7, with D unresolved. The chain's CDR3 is CAGSLGVPYEQYF. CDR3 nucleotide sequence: TGTGCCGGCAGCTTGGGCGTCCCCTACGAGCAGTACTTC.